This note documents a single T cell receptor beta chain sequence. The data were taken from a study of shared clonotypes between healthy human individuals. The protocol was immunoSEQ multiplex PCR, while the TCRdb copy is restricted to in-frame clones and leaves out a portion. The table has roughly 500,000 clones, approximately 81% seen once. For unsorted samples, genomic DNA was extracted from around 88 million PBMCs. The CDR3 has 14 amino acids. Germline V gene lookup returns CDR1 SGHNT and CDR2 YENEEA. Trimming left V 5 bases short and J 10 bases short, with 18 bases between. The chain couples TRBV11-3 to TRBJ2-1; D is unresolved. Specimen: PBMCs. This TCR was recovered from a woman between 40 and 55 years old in good health. Some clones in this sample may be carry-over from other donors' samples. The CDR3 DNA sequence: TGTGCCAGCAGCACCGCTCACCGCGGCAGGGAGCAGTTCTTC. Translated: CASSTAHRGREQFF.